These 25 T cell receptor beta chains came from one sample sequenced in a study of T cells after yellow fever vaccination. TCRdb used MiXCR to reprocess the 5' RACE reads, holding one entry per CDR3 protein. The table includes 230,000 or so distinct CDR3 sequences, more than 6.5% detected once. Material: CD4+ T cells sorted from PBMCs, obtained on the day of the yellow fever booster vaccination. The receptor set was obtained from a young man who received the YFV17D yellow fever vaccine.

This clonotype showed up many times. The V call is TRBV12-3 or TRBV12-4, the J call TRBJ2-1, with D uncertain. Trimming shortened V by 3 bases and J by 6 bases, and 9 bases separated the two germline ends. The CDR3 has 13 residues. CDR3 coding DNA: TGTGCCAGCAGTTTTTTCTTGGGCAATGAGCAGTTCTTC. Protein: CASSFFLGNEQFF.

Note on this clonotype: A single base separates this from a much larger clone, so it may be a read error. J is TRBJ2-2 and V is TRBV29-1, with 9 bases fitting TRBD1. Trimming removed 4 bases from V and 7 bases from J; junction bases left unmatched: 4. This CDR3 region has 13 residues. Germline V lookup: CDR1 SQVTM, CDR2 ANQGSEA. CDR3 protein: CSVGDRGFGELFF. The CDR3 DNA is TGCAGCGTTGGAGACAGGGGGTTCGGGGAGCTGTTTTTT.

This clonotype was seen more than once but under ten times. The CDR3 DNA is TGTGCCAGCAGCCCCCCCGGACTAGCGGGAAGAGAGCAGTACTTC. Encoded protein: CASSPPGLAGREQYF. V and J are TRBV3-1 and TRBJ2-7; 12 bases map to TRBD2. Germline lookup yields CDR1 LGHDT and CDR2 YNNKEL (reference sequence). CDR3 length: 15 amino acids. The ends lost 4 bases at V and 7 bases at J; junction bases unmatched: 8.

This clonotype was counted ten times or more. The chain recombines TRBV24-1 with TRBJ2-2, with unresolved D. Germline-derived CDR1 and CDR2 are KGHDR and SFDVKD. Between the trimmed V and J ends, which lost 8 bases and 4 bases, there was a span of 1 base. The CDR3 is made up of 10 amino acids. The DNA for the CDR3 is TGTGCCACCACCACCGGGGAGCTGTTTTTT. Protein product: CATTTGELFF.

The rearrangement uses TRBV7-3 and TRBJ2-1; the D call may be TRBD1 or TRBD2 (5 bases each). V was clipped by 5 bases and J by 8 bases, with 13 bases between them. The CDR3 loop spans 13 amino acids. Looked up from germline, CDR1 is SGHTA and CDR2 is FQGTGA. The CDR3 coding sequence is TGTGCCAGCAGCGGGACCTCATGGGATGAGCAGTTCTTC. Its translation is CASSGTSWDEQFF. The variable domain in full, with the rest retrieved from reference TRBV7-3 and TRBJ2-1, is GAGVSQTPSNKVTEKGKYVELRCDPISGHTALYWYRQSLGQGPEFLIYFQGTGAADDSGLPNDRFFAVRPEGSVSTLKIQRTERGDSAVYLCASSGTSWDEQFFGPGTRLTVL.

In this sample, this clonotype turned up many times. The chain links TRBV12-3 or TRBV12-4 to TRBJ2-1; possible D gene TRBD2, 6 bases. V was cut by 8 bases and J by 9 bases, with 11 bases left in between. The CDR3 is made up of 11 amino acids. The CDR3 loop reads CASSGLLEQFF. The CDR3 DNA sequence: TGTGCCAGCTCGGGACTGCTTGAGCAGTTCTTC.

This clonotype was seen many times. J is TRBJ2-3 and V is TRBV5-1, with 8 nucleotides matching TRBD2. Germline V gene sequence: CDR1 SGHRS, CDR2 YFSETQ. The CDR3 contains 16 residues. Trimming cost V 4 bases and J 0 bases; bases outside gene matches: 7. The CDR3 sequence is CASSLSGNPSTDTQYF. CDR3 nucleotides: TGCGCCAGCAGCCTTAGCGGGAACCCTAGCACAGATACGCAGTATTTT.

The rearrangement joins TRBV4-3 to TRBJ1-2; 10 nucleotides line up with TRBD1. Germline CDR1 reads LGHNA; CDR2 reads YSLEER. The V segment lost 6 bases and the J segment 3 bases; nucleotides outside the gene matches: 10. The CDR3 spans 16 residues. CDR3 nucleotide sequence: TGCGCCAGCAGACCGGGACAGGGGTCCCCCCACTATGGCTACACCTTC. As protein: CASRPGQGSPHYGYTF.

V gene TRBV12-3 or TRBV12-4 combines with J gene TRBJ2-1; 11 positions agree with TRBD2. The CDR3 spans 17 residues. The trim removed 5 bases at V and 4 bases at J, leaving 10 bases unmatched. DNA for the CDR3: TGTGCCAGCAGTGGGGCGCTAGCGGGAGGTATTTACAATGAGCAGTTCTTC. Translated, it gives CASSGALAGGIYNEQFF.

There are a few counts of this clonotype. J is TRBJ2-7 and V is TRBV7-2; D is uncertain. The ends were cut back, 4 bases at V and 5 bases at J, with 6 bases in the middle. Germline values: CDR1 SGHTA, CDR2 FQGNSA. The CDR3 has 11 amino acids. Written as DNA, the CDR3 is TGTGCCAGCAGCTCGCGAGACGAGCAGTACTTC. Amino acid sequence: CASSSRDEQYF.

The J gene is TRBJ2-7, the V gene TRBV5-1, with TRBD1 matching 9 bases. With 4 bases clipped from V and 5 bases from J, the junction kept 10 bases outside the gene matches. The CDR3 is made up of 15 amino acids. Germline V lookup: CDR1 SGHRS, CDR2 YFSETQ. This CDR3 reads CASSTAGTGIHEQYF. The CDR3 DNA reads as TGCGCCAGCAGCACGGCCGGGACAGGGATCCACGAGCAGTACTTC.

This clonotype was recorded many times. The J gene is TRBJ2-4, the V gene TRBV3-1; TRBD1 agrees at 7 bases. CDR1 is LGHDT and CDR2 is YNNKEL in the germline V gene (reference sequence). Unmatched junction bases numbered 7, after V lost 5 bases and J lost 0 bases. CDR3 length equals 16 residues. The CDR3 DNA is TGTGCCAGCAGCACCAGGGGGAATATAGCCAAAAACATTCAGTACTTC. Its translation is CASSTRGNIAKNIQYF. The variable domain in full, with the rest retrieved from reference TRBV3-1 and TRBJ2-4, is DTAVSQTPKYLVTQMGNDKSIKCEQNLGHDTMYWYKQDSKKFLKIMFSYNNKELIINETVPNRFSPKSPDKAHLNLHINSLELGDSAVYFCASSTRGNIAKNIQYFGAGTRLSVL.

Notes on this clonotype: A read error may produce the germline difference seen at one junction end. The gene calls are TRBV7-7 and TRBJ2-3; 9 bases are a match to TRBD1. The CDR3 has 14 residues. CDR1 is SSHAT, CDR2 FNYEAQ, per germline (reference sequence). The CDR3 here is CASSRDREGDTQYF. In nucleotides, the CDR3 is TGTGCTAGCAGCCGGGACAGGGAGGGAGATACGCAGTATTTT.

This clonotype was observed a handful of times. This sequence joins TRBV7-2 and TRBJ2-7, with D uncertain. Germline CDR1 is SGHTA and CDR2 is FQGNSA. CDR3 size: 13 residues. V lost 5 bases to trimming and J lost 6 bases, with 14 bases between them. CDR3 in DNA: TGTGCCAGCAGCCCCAGCCGGCGGACCGAGCAGTACTTC. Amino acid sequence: CASSPSRRTEQYF. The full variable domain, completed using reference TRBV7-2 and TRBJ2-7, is GAGVSQSPSNKVTEKGKDVELRCDPISGHTALYWYRQSLGQGLEFLIYFQGNSAPDKSGLPSDRFSAERTGGSVSTLTIQRTQQEDSAVYLCASSPSRRTEQYFGPGTRLTVT.

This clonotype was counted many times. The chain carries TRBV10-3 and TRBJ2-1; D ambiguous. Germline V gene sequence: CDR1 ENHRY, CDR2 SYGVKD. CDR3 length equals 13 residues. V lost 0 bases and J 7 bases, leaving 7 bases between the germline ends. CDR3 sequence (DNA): TGTGCCATCAGTGAGTCGTCAAAAAATGAGCAGTTCTTC. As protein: CAISESSKNEQFF.

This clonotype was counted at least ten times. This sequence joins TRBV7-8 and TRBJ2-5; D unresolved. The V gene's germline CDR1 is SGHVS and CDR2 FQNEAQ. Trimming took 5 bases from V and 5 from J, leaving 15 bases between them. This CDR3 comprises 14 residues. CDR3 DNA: TGTGCCAGCAGCGGTTCTCCTGGTCGGGAGACCCAGTACTTC. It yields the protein CASSGSPGRETQYF.

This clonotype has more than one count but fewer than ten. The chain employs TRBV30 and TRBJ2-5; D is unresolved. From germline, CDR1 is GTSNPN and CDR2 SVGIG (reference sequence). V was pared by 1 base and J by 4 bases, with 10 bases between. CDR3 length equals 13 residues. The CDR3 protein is CAWSGIARETQYF. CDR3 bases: TGTGCCTGGAGTGGTATAGCTCGAGAGACCCAGTACTTC.

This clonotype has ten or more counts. The CDR3 nucleotides are TGCGCCAGCAGCTCCTCTAGCGGGAGGACCGGGGAGCTGTTTTTT. This codes for CASSSSSGRTGELFF. The chain is built from TRBV5-1 and TRBJ2-2; 11 bases match TRBD2. Germline V lookup: CDR1 SGHRS, CDR2 YFSETQ. The length of the CDR3 is 15 residues. The J segment lost 5 bases and the V segment lost 3 bases, leaving 3 bases of the junction unmatched.

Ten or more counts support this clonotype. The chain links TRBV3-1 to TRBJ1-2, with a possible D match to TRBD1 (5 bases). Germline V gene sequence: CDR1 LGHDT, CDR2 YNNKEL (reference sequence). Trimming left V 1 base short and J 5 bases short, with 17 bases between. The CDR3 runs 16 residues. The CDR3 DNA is TGTGCCAGCAGCCAAGTGGCAGGGTCGCACCTTTATGGCTACACCTTC. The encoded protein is CASSQVAGSHLYGYTF. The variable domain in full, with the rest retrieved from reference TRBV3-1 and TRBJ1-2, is DTAVSQTPKYLVTQMGNDKSIKCEQNLGHDTMYWYKQDSKKFLKIMFSYNNKELIINETVPNRFSPKSPDKAHLNLHINSLELGDSAVYFCASSQVAGSHLYGYTFGSGTRLTVV.

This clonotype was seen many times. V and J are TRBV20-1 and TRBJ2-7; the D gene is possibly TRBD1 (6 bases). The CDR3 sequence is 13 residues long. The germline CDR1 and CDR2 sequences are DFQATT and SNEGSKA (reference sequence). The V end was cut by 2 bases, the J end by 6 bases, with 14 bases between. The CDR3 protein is CSARSQGNREQYF. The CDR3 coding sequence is TGCAGTGCTAGATCCCAGGGGAACCGCGAGCAGTACTTC.

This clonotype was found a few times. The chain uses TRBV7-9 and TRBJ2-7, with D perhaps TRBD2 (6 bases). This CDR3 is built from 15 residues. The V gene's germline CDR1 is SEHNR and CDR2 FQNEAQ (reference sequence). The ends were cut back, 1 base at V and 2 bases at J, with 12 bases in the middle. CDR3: CASSLEAGFTYEQYF. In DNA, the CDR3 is TGTGCCAGCAGCTTAGAAGCGGGCTTTACCTACGAGCAGTACTTC.

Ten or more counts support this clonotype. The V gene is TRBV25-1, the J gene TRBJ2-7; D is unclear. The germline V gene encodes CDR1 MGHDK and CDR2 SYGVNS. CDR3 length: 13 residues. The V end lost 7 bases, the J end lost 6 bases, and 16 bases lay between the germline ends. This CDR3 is CASTSSPTGEQYF. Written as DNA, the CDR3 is TGTGCCAGCACATCGTCCCCTACGGGCGAGCAGTACTTC.

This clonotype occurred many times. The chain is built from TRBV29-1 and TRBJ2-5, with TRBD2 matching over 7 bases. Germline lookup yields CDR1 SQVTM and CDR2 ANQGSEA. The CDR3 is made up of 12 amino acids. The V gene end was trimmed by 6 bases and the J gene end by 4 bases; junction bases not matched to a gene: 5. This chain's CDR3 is CSVERGSETQYF. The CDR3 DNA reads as TGCAGCGTGGAGCGGGGCTCAGAGACCCAGTACTTC.

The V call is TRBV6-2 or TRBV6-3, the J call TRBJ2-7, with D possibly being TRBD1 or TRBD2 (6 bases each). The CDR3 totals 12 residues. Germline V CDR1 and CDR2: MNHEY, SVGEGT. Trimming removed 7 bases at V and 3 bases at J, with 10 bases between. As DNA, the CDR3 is TGTGCCAGCAAAAGGGGGGACTACGAGCAGTACTTC. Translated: CASKRGDYEQYF.

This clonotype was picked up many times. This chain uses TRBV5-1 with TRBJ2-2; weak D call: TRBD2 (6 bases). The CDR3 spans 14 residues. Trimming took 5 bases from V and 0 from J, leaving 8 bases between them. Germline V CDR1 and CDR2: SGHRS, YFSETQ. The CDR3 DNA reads TGCGCCAGCAGACGGGACTCGAACACCGGGGAGCTGTTTTTT. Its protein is CASRRDSNTGELFF.